This passage covers 11 T cell receptor beta chains from one sample sequenced in a study of T cell repertoires in cytomegalovirus infection. In TCRdb, the reads were re-called with MiXCR into one record per CDR3 protein. The sample contains fewer than 850,000 distinct CDR3 sequences, about 29% of which appear only once. These TCRs are of unknown antigen specificity. The sample in question was cultured CD8+ T cells from PBMCs, obtained from culture after CMV antigen stimulation. The receptors shown here come from a human donor in good health (CMV status not recorded). Some clones in this sample may be carry-over from other donors' samples.

This chain uses TRBV4-1 with TRBJ2-1; D is uncertain. V was pared by 0 bases and J by 6 bases, with 6 bases between. This CDR3 has 13 residues. CDR1 and CDR2 (germline): MGHRA, YSYEKL. The CDR3 here is CASSQDSSNEQFF. The CDR3 DNA is TGCGCCAGCAGCCAAGATTCGTCCAATGAGCAGTTCTTC.

In this sample, this clonotype turned up a few times. This sequence joins TRBV28 and TRBJ2-7; a weak D match, TRBD2 (6 bases). The CDR3 has 16 amino acids. From germline, CDR1 is MDHEN and CDR2 SYDVKM. The ends were cut back, 2 bases at V and 12 bases at J, with 26 bases in the middle. This CDR3 is CASSLRQNPPFGDLYV. DNA for the CDR3: TGTGCCAGCAGTTTACGCCAAAACCCCCCTTTTGGGGACTTGTACGTC.

This clonotype was picked up a small number of times. The gene calls are TRBV12-5 and TRBJ2-1; perhaps TRBD2 as D (6 bases). There are 16 residues in the CDR3. Germline V CDR1 and CDR2: LGHNT, FRNRAP. The V and J ends lost 2 bases and 9 bases respectively, with 20 bases between them. CDR3 in amino acids: CASGLYPPPTEGEQFF. The CDR3 coding sequence is TGTGCTAGTGGTTTGTACCCCCCCCCGACGGAGGGTGAGCAGTTCTTC.

The table lists this clonotype with a few counts. This sequence joins TRBV15 and TRBJ2-3, with D tentatively TRBD1 or TRBD2 (5 bases each). This CDR3 has 15 amino acids. Deletions cut 0 bases from V and 4 bases from J, with 11 bases between. Germline V gene data show CDR1 as LNHNV and CDR2 as YYDKDF (reference sequence). CDR3 amino acids: CATSRDRGSADTQYF. The CDR3 DNA follows: TGTGCCACCAGCAGAGATCGGGGCAGCGCAGATACGCAGTATTTT.

This clonotype was counted only a few times. V and J are TRBV15 and TRBJ1-2; D unclear. The germline CDR1 and CDR2 sequences are LNHNV and YYDKDF (reference sequence). The V gene lost 5 bases and the J gene lost 3 bases, with 13 bases spanning the gap. The CDR3 is 14 residues long. CDR3 sequence reads: CATSETWAYYGYTF. The CDR3 DNA follows: TGTGCCACCAGCGAAACCTGGGCTTACTATGGCTACACCTTC. Full variable domain (remainder filled in from reference TRBV15 and TRBJ1-2): DAMVIQNPRYQVTQFGKPVTLSCSQTLNHNVMYWYQQKSSQAPKLLFHYYDKDFNNEADTPDNFQSRRPNTSFCFLDIRSPGLGDTAMYLCATSETWAYYGYTFGSGTRLTVV.

The rearrangement links TRBV12-3 or TRBV12-4 to TRBJ1-5, with D hard to call. The V gene lost 5 bases and the J gene lost 6 bases, with 11 bases spanning the gap. There are 13 residues in the CDR3. The CDR3 nucleotides read TGTGCCAGCAGTATACAGCAAGGTCAGCCCCAGCATTTT. It encodes CASSIQQGQPQHF.

V and J are TRBV5-4 and TRBJ2-3; D perhaps matches TRBD2 (6 bases). From germline, CDR1 is SGHNT and CDR2 YYREEE (reference sequence). The V end lost 5 bases, the J end lost 2 bases, and 15 bases lay between the germline ends. The CDR3 extends over 15 amino acids. CDR3 sequence: CASSPRLDPTDTQYF. The CDR3 DNA reads TGTGCCAGCAGTCCCCGACTAGACCCCACAGATACGCAGTATTTT.

This clonotype occurred many times. The chain joins TRBV7-2 to TRBJ2-1; perhaps TRBD1 as D (6 bases). The CDR3 is made up of 15 amino acids. Trimming left V 4 bases short and J 4 bases short, with 14 bases between. In germline, CDR1 is SGHTA, CDR2 FQGNSA. The DNA of the CDR3 is TGTGCCAGCAGCTCCCGGGACACCCTATACAATGAGCAGTTCTTC. This encodes CASSSRDTLYNEQFF.

This clonotype appeared a few times. The chain employs TRBV27 and TRBJ1-2; 7 positions match TRBD1. Germline V CDR1 and CDR2: MNHEY, SMNVEV (reference sequence). Trimming took 1 base from V and 6 from J; bases not matched to a gene: 5. The CDR3 runs 14 residues. For the CDR3, the DNA is TGTGCCAGCAGTTTATTAGGGGGCTCACATGGCTACACCTTC. As protein: CASSLLGGSHGYTF.

The chain couples TRBV6-5 to TRBJ1-2; D ambiguous. V lost 6 bases to trimming and J lost 6 bases, with 11 bases between them. CDR1 and CDR2 (germline): MNHEY, SVGAGI. This CDR3 contains 12 residues. This chain's CDR3 is CASSPGLDGYTF. For the CDR3, the DNA is TGTGCCAGCAGCCCTGGACTGGATGGCTACACCTTC.

The rearrangement uses TRBV29-1 and TRBJ2-1; D is possibly TRBD1 (7 bases). The CDR3 is 12 residues long. The ends were cut back, 7 bases at V and 4 bases at J, with 11 bases in the middle. The germline gives CDR1 SQVTM, CDR2 ANQGSEA. Written as DNA, the CDR3 is TGCAGCGGGGGGGACAGTTACAATGAGCAGTTCTTC. Amino acids: CSGGDSYNEQFF.